The next 30 T cell receptor beta chains were all read from a single sample in a study of CD8 T cells in ankylosing spondylitis. Findings of the study overall: Among TCR beta sequences, a motif of several highly homologous variants appeared characteristic of ankylosing spondylitis blood.

These receptors have no identified antigens. TCRdb reprocessed the 5' RACE reads via MiXCR and lists one record per CDR3 protein. The sample includes 700,000 to 1,000,000 distinct CDR3 sequences, 12% of them seen just once. The sequenced sample was blood, either unsorted or a sorted T cell fraction (not recorded which). All receptors come from a male donor with ankylosing spondylitis.

Only a few counts were recorded for this clonotype. The chain couples TRBV7-9 to TRBJ2-5, with 7 bases aligning to TRBD1. J gave up 5 bases and V 6 bases, and 9 bases lay outside the gene matches. The CDR3 runs to 14 residues. CDR1 SEHNR and CDR2 FQNEAQ come from the germline V gene (reference sequence). The CDR3 loop reads CASRLWDSSETQYF. The CDR3 region has the DNA TGTGCCAGCAGGCTATGGGACAGCTCCGAGACCCAGTACTTC.

This clonotype has just a few counts. The chain combines TRBV6-5 with TRBJ2-1; TRBD1 aligns across 8 bases. The CDR3 is 15 amino acids. Trimming cost V 2 bases and J 7 bases; bases outside gene matches: 7. CDR1 is MNHEY, CDR2 SVGAGI, per germline. The CDR3 sequence is CASSYGQGKRNEQFF. In nucleotides, the CDR3 is TGTGCCAGCAGTTACGGACAGGGTAAGAGGAATGAGCAGTTCTTC.

The rearrangement links TRBV4-2 to TRBJ2-5; the D is unclear. Germline CDR1 LGHNA, CDR2 YNFKEQ. V was pared by 5 bases and J by 5 bases, with 12 bases between. CDR3 length: 13 residues. DNA of the CDR3: TGTGCCAGCAGCGCGGATCCAAGGGAGACCCAGTACTTC. As protein: CASSADPRETQYF.

The table lists this clonotype with many counts. This chain connects TRBV29-1 to TRBJ1-1; no firm D call. V was clipped by 2 bases and J by 0 bases, with 7 bases between them. CDR3 length: 13 amino acids. CDR1 SQVTM and CDR2 ANQGSEA come from the germline V gene. The CDR3 sequence: CSVEPQMNTEAFF. The CDR3 nucleotides read TGCAGCGTTGAACCACAGATGAACACTGAAGCTTTCTTT.

The chain recombines TRBV19 with TRBJ2-6; TRBD2 might be the D (5 bases). V was pared by 2 bases and J by 0 bases, with 14 bases between. This CDR3 has 18 residues. Germline V lookup: CDR1 LNHDA, CDR2 SQIVND (reference sequence). The CDR3 reads CASSISGPHSSGANVLTF. As DNA, the CDR3 is TGTGCCAGTAGTATAAGCGGACCGCATAGCTCTGGGGCCAACGTCCTGACTTTC.

The chain links TRBV20-1 to TRBJ1-1; D is perhaps TRBD1 (5 bases). CDR3 length: 14 residues. Germline CDR1 and CDR2: DFQATT and SNEGSKA (reference sequence). V dropped 0 bases and J dropped 3 bases, with 11 bases sitting between them. The CDR3 nucleotides are TGCAGTGCTAGAGAGGGGGTTTTAGACACTGAAGCTTTCTTT. Encoded protein: CSAREGVLDTEAFF.

This chain links TRBV4-3 with TRBJ2-5; D is unresolved. The germline gives CDR1 LGHNA, CDR2 YSLEER. This CDR3 has 15 amino acids. The V gene lost 0 bases and the J gene lost 5 bases, with 13 bases spanning the gap. The CDR3 spells CASSQDRARSETQYF. Written as DNA, the CDR3 is TGCGCCAGCAGCCAAGATAGGGCGAGATCGGAGACCCAGTACTTC.

CDR3 residues: CSARGRGNTDTQYF. CDR3 sequence (DNA): TGCAGTGCTAGGGGGCGCGGGAACACAGATACGCAGTATTTT. This chain connects TRBV20-1 to TRBJ2-3; maybe TRBD2 (6 bases). V shed 3 bases and J shed 2 bases, with 12 bases lying between them. CDR3 size: 14 residues. The germline V gene encodes CDR1 DFQATT and CDR2 SNEGSKA (reference sequence).

This clonotype was found once. The J gene is TRBJ1-1, the V gene TRBV6-1, with a tentative D call TRBD1 (6 bases). Germline CDR1 reads MNHNS; CDR2 reads SASEGT. Trimming removed 6 bases at V and 1 base at J, with 9 bases between. The CDR3 loop spans 13 amino acids. The CDR3 is CASRRGQNTEAFF. The CDR3 DNA follows: TGTGCCAGCAGGCGGGGACAGAACACTGAAGCTTTCTTT.

The chain combines TRBV9 with TRBJ1-2; 7 nucleotides agree with TRBD1. The CDR3 contains 14 residues. The J segment lost 1 base and the V segment lost 2 bases, leaving 2 bases of the junction unmatched. Germline V lookup: CDR1 SGDLS, CDR2 YYNGEE. CDR3 sequence: CASSVRDSNYGYTF. The DNA of the CDR3 is TGTGCCAGCAGCGTCCGGGACAGTAACTATGGCTACACCTTC.

Notes on this clonotype: This may stem from a read error, because a much larger clone lies one nucleotide away. This chain connects TRBV5-1 to TRBJ1-6; 8 bases fit TRBD1. This CDR3 comprises 14 residues. The germline gives CDR1 SGHRS, CDR2 YFSETQ. V gave up 2 bases and J gave up 11 bases; unmatched junction bases: 6. CDR3 coding DNA: TGCGCCAGCAGCTTAACAGGGGGGAATCCACCCCTCCACTTT. Amino acids: CASSLTGGNPPLHF.

J is TRBJ2-1 and V is TRBV10-3, with 11 bases matching TRBD2. Germline values: CDR1 ENHRY, CDR2 SYGVKD. The CDR3 runs 15 residues. V shed 3 bases, J shed 10 bases, and the junction held 8 bases outside the gene matches. The CDR3 sequence: CAISDLLAGALEQFF. CDR3 sequence (DNA): TGTGCCATCAGTGATTTACTAGCGGGAGCTCTGGAGCAGTTCTTC.

The chain recombines TRBV11-2 with TRBJ2-4, with a tentative D call TRBD1 (6 bases). V was clipped by 5 bases and J by 0 bases, with 23 bases between them. The CDR3 loop spans 19 amino acids. CDR1 is SGHAT and CDR2 is FQNNGV in the germline V gene. Written as DNA, the CDR3 is TGTGCCAGCAGCCCCGGAGGACAGCGTGCTACCTTAGCCAAAAACATTCAGTACTTC. It codes for CASSPGGQRATLAKNIQYF. Using reference TRBV11-2 and TRBJ2-4 for the parts outside the CDR3, the full variable domain is EAGVAQSPRYKIIEKRQSVAFWCNPISGHATLYWYQQILGQGPKLLIQFQNNGVVDDSQLPKDRFSAERLKGVDSTLKIQPAKLEDSAVYLCASSPGGQRATLAKNIQYFGAGTRLSVL.

This clonotype was seen a few times. V gene TRBV5-1 combines with J gene TRBJ1-1; TRBD1 matches at 7 bases. CDR1 SGHRS and CDR2 YFSETQ come from the germline V gene. The CDR3 runs 14 residues. J was trimmed by 5 bases and V by 2 bases; bases with no gene match: 6. The chain's CDR3 is CASSFGDSGTEAFF. The DNA of the CDR3 is TGCGCCAGCAGCTTCGGGGACAGCGGAACTGAAGCTTTCTTT. The full variable domain, rest sourced from reference TRBV5-1 and TRBJ1-1, is KAGVTQTPRYLIKTRGQQVTLSCSPISGHRSVSWYQQTPGQGLQFLFEYFSETQRNKGNFPGRFSGRQFSNSRSEMNVSTLELGDSALYLCASSFGDSGTEAFFGQGTRLTVV.

This clonotype was detected a few times. DNA for the CDR3: TGTGCCAGCAGTTACGGCGCATCCGAGCAGTACTTC. It encodes CASSYGASEQYF. V and J are TRBV6-2 or TRBV6-3 and TRBJ2-7; unclear D gene. The V and J ends lost 2 bases and 6 bases respectively, with 8 bases between them. The CDR3 length is 12 residues. The germline gives CDR1 MNHEY, CDR2 SVGEGT.

This sequence joins TRBV20-1 and TRBJ2-1; D may be TRBD1 or TRBD2 (7 bases each). The CDR3 length is 15 residues. Germline V CDR1 and CDR2: DFQATT, SNEGSKA (reference sequence). Trimming took off 3 bases at V and 2 bases at J, with 14 bases between the two ends. CDR3 region: CSARARGGAYNEQFF. In DNA form, the CDR3 reads TGCAGTGCTAGGGCCAGGGGGGGGGCCTACAATGAGCAGTTCTTC.

The chain carries TRBV5-1 and TRBJ1-4; possible D gene TRBD1, 5 bases. The CDR3 is 16 amino acids. The V gene lost 2 bases and the J gene lost 5 bases, with 16 bases spanning the gap. The V gene's germline CDR1 is SGHRS and CDR2 YFSETQ. The CDR3 DNA sequence: TGCGCCAGCAGCTTTTTTCCGGGACGGATAAATGAAAAACTGTTTTTT. It encodes CASSFFPGRINEKLFF.

This chain's CDR3 is CASSLETGTGGYEQYF. The CDR3 bases are TGTGCCAGCAGCTTAGAAACCGGGACAGGGGGCTACGAGCAGTACTTC. The chain combines TRBV7-8 with TRBJ2-7; TRBD1 agrees at 11 bases. Germline V gene data show CDR1 as SGHVS and CDR2 as FQNEAQ. J was trimmed by 3 bases and V by 1 base; bases with no gene match: 5. The CDR3 covers 16 residues.

The table lists this clonotype with a few counts. V is TRBV12-3 or TRBV12-4 and J is TRBJ2-1; D uncertain. This CDR3 is built from 12 residues. V lost 5 bases, J lost 8 bases, and 10 bases lay in between. CDR3 region: CASSRQWDEQFF. The CDR3 nucleotides read TGTGCCAGCAGTCGTCAATGGGATGAGCAGTTCTTC.

This clonotype was counted a few times. This chain joins TRBV3-1 and TRBJ2-1; TRBD1 might be the D (6 bases). Germline CDR1 is LGHDT and CDR2 is YNNKEL (reference sequence). This CDR3 is 15 amino acids long. V was trimmed by 4 bases and J by 5 bases, leaving 15 bases between them. The CDR3 loop is CASSRIGQRHNEQFF. The CDR3 DNA reads TGTGCCAGCAGCCGCATCGGACAGCGACACAATGAGCAGTTCTTC.

The chain carries TRBV9 and TRBJ2-3; D possibly corresponds to TRBD2 (6 bases). Germline CDR1 and CDR2: SGDLS and YYNGEE. The CDR3 totals 15 residues. V was pared by 0 bases and J by 5 bases, with 13 bases between. The CDR3: CASSVVPGGRDTQYF. In DNA, the CDR3 is TGTGCCAGCAGCGTAGTACCAGGAGGGAGAGATACGCAGTATTTT.

The rearrangement links TRBV20-1 to TRBJ1-1; D not resolved. Germline V lookup: CDR1 DFQATT, CDR2 SNEGSKA (reference sequence). V was shortened by 1 base and J by 1 base, with 13 bases between the two germline ends. This CDR3 contains 15 residues. CDR3 in DNA: TGCAGTGCTAGAGCCCCGGGGAGGAGGAACACTGAAGCTTTCTTT. As protein: CSARAPGRRNTEAFF.

This clonotype was detected many times. This chain uses TRBV7-6 with TRBJ1-2; 7 bases line up with TRBD1. J lost 3 bases, V lost 5 bases, and 6 bases had no gene match. Germline CDR1 SGHVS, CDR2 FNYEAQ. CDR3 size: 14 residues. CDR3 coding DNA: TGTGCCAGCAGCCGGGGACAGCCTCACTATGGCTACACCTTC. The encoded protein is CASSRGQPHYGYTF. The whole variable domain, filled in from reference TRBV7-6 and TRBJ1-2, reads GAGVSQSPRYKVTKRGQDVALRCDPISGHVSLYWYRQALGQGPEFLTYFNYEAQQDKSGLPNDRFSAERPEGSISTLTIQRTEQRDSAMYRCASSRGQPHYGYTFGSGTRLTVV.

This chain's CDR3 is CASGWPGSGSPLHF. The CDR3 DNA follows: TGCGCCAGCGGATGGCCAGGCAGCGGTTCACCCCTCCACTTT. The V gene is TRBV5-1, the J gene TRBJ1-6; no clear D gene. Trimming removed 7 bases from V and 9 bases from J, with 17 bases in between. The CDR3 spans 14 residues. The germline V gene encodes CDR1 SGHRS and CDR2 YFSETQ.

This chain joins TRBV7-2 and TRBJ1-1; maybe TRBD1 (5 bases). The CDR3 loop spans 14 amino acids. Trimming left V 3 bases short and J 3 bases short, with 11 bases between. The germline V gene has CDR1 SGHTA and CDR2 FQGNSA. CDR3 region: CASSFGTAYTEAFF. In DNA, the CDR3 is TGTGCCAGCAGCTTCGGGACGGCATACACTGAAGCTTTCTTT. Using reference TRBV7-2 and TRBJ1-1 for the parts outside the CDR3, the full variable domain is GAGVSQSPSNKVTEKGKDVELRCDPISGHTALYWYRQSLGQGLEFLIYFQGNSAPDKSGLPSDRFSAERTGGSVSTLTIQRTQQEDSAVYLCASSFGTAYTEAFFGQGTRLTVV.

The table lists this clonotype with a few counts. The genes are TRBV7-8 and TRBJ2-3, with 8 bases aligning to TRBD2. CDR1 SGHVS and CDR2 FQNEAQ come from the germline V gene. The V gene end was trimmed by 5 bases and the J gene end by 1 base; junction bases not matched to a gene: 5. The CDR3 contains 15 residues. CDR3 in amino acids: CASSQTSERTDTQYF. The CDR3 region has the DNA TGTGCCAGCAGCCAGACTAGCGAGCGCACAGATACGCAGTATTTT.

The V call is TRBV12-3 or TRBV12-4, the J call TRBJ2-3; D is uncertain. Trimming stripped 4 bases from V and 4 bases from J, with 3 bases between. This CDR3 contains 11 residues. CDR3 sequence reads: CASSYADTQYF. CDR3 nucleotide sequence: TGTGCCAGCAGTTATGCAGATACGCAGTATTTT.

CDR3 sequence reads: CASSLSTRVDTEAFF. In DNA form, the CDR3 reads TGTGCCAGCAGTTTATCGACCCGGGTGGACACTGAAGCTTTCTTT. J is TRBJ1-1 and V is TRBV27; D call uncertain. The CDR3 has 15 amino acids. The V end lost 0 bases, the J end lost 3 bases, and 11 bases lay between the germline ends. Germline CDR1 reads MNHEY; CDR2 reads SMNVEV (reference sequence).

This chain links TRBV19 with TRBJ2-1; 9 positions match TRBD2. The J segment lost 6 bases and the V segment lost 6 bases, leaving 6 bases of the junction unmatched. The CDR3 runs 14 residues. The germline V gene has CDR1 LNHDA and CDR2 SQIVND (reference sequence). In nucleotides, the CDR3 is TGTGCCAGTAGGGTAGCGGGAGTAATCAATGAGCAGTTCTTC. Amino acid sequence: CASRVAGVINEQFF.

The genes are TRBV9 and TRBJ2-3; 9 bases are shared with TRBD1. With V trimmed by 4 bases and J by 6 bases, 9 bases remained unmatched. Germline V gives CDR1 SGDLS, CDR2 YYNGEE. The CDR3 is 15 amino acids. The chain's CDR3 is CASSPRDRASDTQYF. The CDR3 bases are TGTGCCAGCAGCCCTCGGGACAGGGCGAGCGATACGCAGTATTTT.